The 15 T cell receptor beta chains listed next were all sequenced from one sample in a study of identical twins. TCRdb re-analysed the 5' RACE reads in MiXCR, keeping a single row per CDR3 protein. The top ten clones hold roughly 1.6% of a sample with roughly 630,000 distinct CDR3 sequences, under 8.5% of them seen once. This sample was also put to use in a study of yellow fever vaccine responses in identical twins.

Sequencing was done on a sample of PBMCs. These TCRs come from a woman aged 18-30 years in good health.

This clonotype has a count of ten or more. In DNA form, the CDR3 reads TGCAGTGCTAGGGCCCGACTAGCGGAGCAGTTCTTC. Translating it yields CSARARLAEQFF. The rearrangement joins TRBV20-1 to TRBJ2-1; TRBD2 matches 8 bases. Germline V lookup: CDR1 DFQATT, CDR2 SNEGSKA (reference sequence). The CDR3 is made up of 12 amino acids. With 3 bases clipped from V and 10 bases from J, the junction kept 5 bases outside the gene matches.

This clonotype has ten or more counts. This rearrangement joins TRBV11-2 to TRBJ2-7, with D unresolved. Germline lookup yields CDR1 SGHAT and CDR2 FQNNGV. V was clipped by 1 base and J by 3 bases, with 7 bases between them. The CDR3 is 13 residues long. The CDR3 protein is CASSLVDGYEQYV. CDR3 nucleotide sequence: TGTGCCAGCAGCTTAGTCGACGGCTACGAGCAGTACGTC.

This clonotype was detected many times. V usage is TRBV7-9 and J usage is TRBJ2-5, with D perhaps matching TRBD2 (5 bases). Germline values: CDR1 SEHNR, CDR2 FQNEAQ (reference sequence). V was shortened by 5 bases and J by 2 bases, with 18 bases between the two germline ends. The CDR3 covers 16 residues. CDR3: CASSHPRTSLQETQYF. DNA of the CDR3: TGTGCCAGCAGCCACCCTAGGACTTCCCTACAAGAGACCCAGTACTTC.

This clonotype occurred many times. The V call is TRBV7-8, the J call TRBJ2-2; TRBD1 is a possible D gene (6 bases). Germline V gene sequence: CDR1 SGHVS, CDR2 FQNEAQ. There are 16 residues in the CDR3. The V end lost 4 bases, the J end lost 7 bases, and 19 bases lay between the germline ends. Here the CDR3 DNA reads TGTGCCAGCAGCTCGGGACATCGGAGTTGGGGCGGGGAGCTGTTTTTT. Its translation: CASSSGHRSWGGELFF.

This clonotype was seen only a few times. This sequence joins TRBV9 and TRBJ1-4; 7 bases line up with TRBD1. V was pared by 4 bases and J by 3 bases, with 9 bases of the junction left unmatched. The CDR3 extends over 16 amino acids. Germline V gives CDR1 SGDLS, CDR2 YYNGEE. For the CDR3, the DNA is TGTGCCAGCAGCTTTGGACAGGCCTTGGCTAATGAAAAACTGTTTTTT. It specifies CASSFGQALANEKLFF.

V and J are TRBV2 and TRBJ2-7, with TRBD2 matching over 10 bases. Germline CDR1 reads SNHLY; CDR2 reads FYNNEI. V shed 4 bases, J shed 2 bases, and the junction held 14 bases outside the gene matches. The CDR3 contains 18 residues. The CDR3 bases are TGTGCCAGCAGTGCTACCCCTCCGACTAGCGGGTTACCCTACGAGCAGTACTTC. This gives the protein CASSATPPTSGLPYEQYF.

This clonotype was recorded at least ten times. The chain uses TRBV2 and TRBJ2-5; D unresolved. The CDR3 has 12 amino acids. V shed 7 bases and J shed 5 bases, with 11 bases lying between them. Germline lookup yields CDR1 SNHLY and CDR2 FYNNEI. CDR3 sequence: CASNGNGETQYF. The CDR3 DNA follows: TGTGCCAGCAACGGTAATGGGGAGACCCAGTACTTC.

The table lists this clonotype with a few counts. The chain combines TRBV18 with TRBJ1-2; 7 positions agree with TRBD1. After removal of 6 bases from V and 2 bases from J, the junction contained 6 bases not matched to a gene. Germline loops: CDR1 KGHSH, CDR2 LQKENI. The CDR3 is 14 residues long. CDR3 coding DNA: TGTGCCAGCTCCGACAGGGAGAAGAACTATGGCTACACCTTC. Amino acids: CASSDREKNYGYTF.

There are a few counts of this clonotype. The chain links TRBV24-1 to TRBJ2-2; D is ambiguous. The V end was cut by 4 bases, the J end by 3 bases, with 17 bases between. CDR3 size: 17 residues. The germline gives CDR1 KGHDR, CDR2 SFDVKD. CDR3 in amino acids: CATSDRPKKQDTGELFF. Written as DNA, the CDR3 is TGTGCCACCAGTGACCGACCCAAAAAGCAGGACACCGGGGAGCTGTTTTTT.

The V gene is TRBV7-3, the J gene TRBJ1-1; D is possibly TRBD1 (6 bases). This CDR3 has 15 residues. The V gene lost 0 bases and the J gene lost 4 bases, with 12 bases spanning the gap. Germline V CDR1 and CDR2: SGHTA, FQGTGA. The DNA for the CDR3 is TGTGCCAGCAGCTTAACGGGGGGCCTCGGCACTGAAGCTTTCTTT. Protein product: CASSLTGGLGTEAFF.

The CDR3 protein is CASSLGAGQGYEQYF. The CDR3 DNA reads as TGTGCCAGTAGTCTTGGGGCCGGACAGGGCTACGAGCAGTACTTC. The chain links TRBV19 to TRBJ2-7; 8 bases map to TRBD1. The length of the CDR3 is 15 residues. With 5 bases clipped from V and 3 bases from J, the junction kept 9 bases outside the gene matches. The germline CDR1 and CDR2 sequences are LNHDA and SQIVND (reference sequence). Drawing the rest from reference TRBV19 and TRBJ2-7, the complete variable domain is DGGITQSPKYLFRKEGQNVTLSCEQNLNHDAMYWYRQDPGQGLRLIYYSQIVNDFQKGDIAEGYSVSREKKESFPLTVTSAQKNPTAFYLCASSLGAGQGYEQYFGPGTRLTVT.

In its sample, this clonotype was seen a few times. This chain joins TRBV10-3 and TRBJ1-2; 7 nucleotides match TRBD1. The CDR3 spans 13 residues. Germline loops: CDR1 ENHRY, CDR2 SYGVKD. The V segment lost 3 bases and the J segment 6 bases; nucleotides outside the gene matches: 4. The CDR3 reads CAISEGTEDGYTF. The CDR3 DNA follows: TGTGCCATCAGTGAAGGGACAGAGGATGGCTACACCTTC.

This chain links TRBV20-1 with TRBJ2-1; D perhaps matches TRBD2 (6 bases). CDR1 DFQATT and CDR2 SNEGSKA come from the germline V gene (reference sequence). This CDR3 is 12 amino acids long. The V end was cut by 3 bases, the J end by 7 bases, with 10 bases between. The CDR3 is CSASLEGNEQFF. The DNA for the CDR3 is TGCAGTGCTAGTTTGGAGGGGAATGAGCAGTTCTTC.

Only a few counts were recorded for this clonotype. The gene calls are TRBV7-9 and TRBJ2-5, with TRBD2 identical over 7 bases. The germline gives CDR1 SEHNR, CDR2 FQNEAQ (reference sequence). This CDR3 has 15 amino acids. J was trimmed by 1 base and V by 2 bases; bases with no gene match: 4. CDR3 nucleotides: TGTGCCAGCAGCTTACCCTCGGGGGGCCAAGAGACCCAGTACTTC. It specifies CASSLPSGGQETQYF.

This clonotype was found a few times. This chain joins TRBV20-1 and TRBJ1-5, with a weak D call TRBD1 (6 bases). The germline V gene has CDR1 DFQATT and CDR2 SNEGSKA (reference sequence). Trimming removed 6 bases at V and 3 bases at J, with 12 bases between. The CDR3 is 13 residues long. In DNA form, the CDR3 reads TGCAGTGCCCAGGACAGAATCAATCAGCCCCAGCATTTT. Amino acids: CSAQDRINQPQHF.